The 18 T cell receptor beta chains below were found in one sample sequenced in a study of blood T cell repertoires in COVID-19. The assay was immunoSEQ multiplex PCR, and TCRdb's table has in-frame clones only and misses some. The table records roughly 210,000 clones, under 90% of them present only once. Sample: peripheral blood. The source of these receptors is an elderly woman with COVID-19, enrolled during active disease.

This clone was observed a single time. The chain carries TRBV5-1 and TRBJ2-2; TRBD1 is a possible D gene (6 bases). Germline values: CDR1 SGHRS, CDR2 YFSETQ. The CDR3 is made up of 16 amino acids. The V end lost 4 bases, the J end lost 2 bases, and 15 bases lay between the germline ends. The CDR3 sequence is CASSIYGQTNTGELFF. In DNA, the CDR3 is TGCGCCAGCAGCATCTACGGACAGACAAACACCGGGGAGCTGTTTTTT.

The chain has TRBV27 and TRBJ2-3; 14 bases fit TRBD2. The CDR3 spans 17 residues. CDR1 is MNHEY and CDR2 is SMNVEV in the germline V gene (reference sequence). V lost 5 bases, J lost 4 bases, and 8 bases stayed unmatched. The CDR3 reads CASSPRTSGGSSDTQYF. Here the CDR3 DNA reads TGTGCCAGCAGTCCCCGGACTAGCGGGGGGTCTTCAGATACGCAGTATTTT.

DNA of the CDR3: TGTGCCATCCATCACACGGGGTCCGGAGGCTACACCTTC. This sequence encodes CAIHHTGSGGYTF. The chain couples TRBV28 to TRBJ1-2; D ambiguous. Deletions cut 10 bases from V and 8 bases from J, with 20 bases between. Germline V gene sequence: CDR1 MDHEN, CDR2 SYDVKM. This CDR3 is built from 13 residues.

The rearrangement joins TRBV7-9 to TRBJ2-3; TRBD2 aligns across 11 bases. This CDR3 spans 16 amino acids. Germline CDR1 is SEHNR and CDR2 is FQNEAQ (reference sequence). Unmatched junction bases numbered 4, after V lost 4 bases and J lost 1 base. The DNA for the CDR3 is TGTGCCAGCAGCTCCTTGACTAGCGGGGGCACAGATACGCAGTATTTT. It codes for CASSSLTSGGTDTQYF. Full variable domain (rest looked up from reference TRBV7-9 and TRBJ2-3): DTGVSQNPRHKITKRGQNVTFRCDPISEHNRLYWYRQTLGQGPEFLTYFQNEAQLEKSRLLSDRFSAERPKGSFSTLEIQRTEQGDSAMYLCASSSLTSGGTDTQYFGPGTRLTVL.

This clone was seen a handful of times. V gene TRBV11-3 combines with J gene TRBJ1-1, with D hard to call. V lost 1 base and J 6 bases, leaving 12 bases between the germline ends. CDR3 size: 14 residues. Germline V gene sequence: CDR1 SGHNT, CDR2 YENEEA. CDR3 bases: TGTGCCAGCAGCTTAGGTCGCGGGTCCGCTGAAGCTTTCTTT. It encodes CASSLGRGSAEAFF.

The CDR3 protein is CSASATYEQYF. The CDR3 DNA reads TGCAGTGCTAGTGCCACCTACGAGCAGTACTTC. This chain uses TRBV20-1 with TRBJ2-7; D is unresolved. Trimming took 3 bases from V and 2 from J, leaving 5 bases between them. From germline, CDR1 is DFQATT and CDR2 SNEGSKA (reference sequence). The CDR3 consists of 11 residues.

The chain combines TRBV7-3 with TRBJ2-1, with D perhaps matching TRBD1 (5 bases). Trimming pared 2 bases from V and 10 bases from J, leaving 9 bases between. This CDR3 is built from 12 residues. Germline CDR1 and CDR2: SGHTA and FQGTGA. This chain's CDR3 is CASSLATDEQFF. The CDR3 DNA is TGTGCCAGCAGCTTAGCGACAGACGAGCAGTTCTTC.

The chain joins TRBV7-2 to TRBJ2-3, with 9 bases fitting TRBD2. After removal of 0 bases from V and 7 bases from J, the junction contained 14 bases not matched to a gene. CDR1 and CDR2 (germline): SGHTA, FQGNSA. The length of the CDR3 is 18 residues. CDR3 in DNA: TGTGCCAGCAGCTTAGCGATGTCGAGCGGGGGGCCACAGAATACGCAGTATTTT. Its protein is CASSLAMSSGGPQNTQYF.

In this sample, this clone turned up a few times. This chain links TRBV27 with TRBJ1-1; 9 bases align to TRBD1. Germline V gene data show CDR1 as MNHEY and CDR2 as SMNVEV (reference sequence). The CDR3 contains 16 residues. V shed 6 bases, J shed 3 bases, and the junction held 11 bases outside the gene matches. The CDR3 loop reads CASRVTNTGGDTEAFF. The DNA of the CDR3 is TGTGCCAGCAGAGTCACTAATACAGGGGGCGACACTGAAGCTTTCTTT.

This clone was observed a handful of times. The chain uses TRBV5-1 and TRBJ2-2; 11 positions agree with TRBD2. J was trimmed by 4 bases and V by 2 bases; bases with no gene match: 4. Per the germline V gene, CDR1 is SGHRS and CDR2 is YFSETQ. The CDR3 sequence is 16 residues long. In nucleotides, the CDR3 is TGCGCCAGCAGCTTTAGGGGGACTAGCGGCACCGGGGAGCTGTTTTTT. As protein: CASSFRGTSGTGELFF.

The V and J genes are TRBV18 and TRBJ1-1, with D hard to call. V lost 3 bases and J lost 5, with 7 bases in between. This CDR3 has 12 residues. Germline V gene sequence: CDR1 KGHSH, CDR2 LQKENI. The CDR3 here is CASSPYPTEAFF. The CDR3 nucleotides read TGTGCCAGCTCACCTTATCCTACTGAAGCTTTCTTT.

CDR3 loop: CASSMMAATYQPQHF. DNA for the CDR3: TGTGCCAGTAGTATGATGGCAGCGACTTATCAGCCCCAGCATTTT. The chain is built from TRBV19 and TRBJ1-5, with D unresolved. Germline lookup yields CDR1 LNHDA and CDR2 SQIVND (reference sequence). Trimming pared 3 bases from V and 5 bases from J, leaving 14 bases between. CDR3 length: 15 amino acids.

The rearrangement joins TRBV30 to TRBJ1-1, with 12 positions matching TRBD1. Germline trimming cut 2 bases from V and 10 bases from J; bases unmatched to any gene: 5. The length of the CDR3 is 13 residues. The germline V gene encodes CDR1 GTSNPN and CDR2 SVGIG (reference sequence). CDR3 protein: CAWSSGQGASAFF. The CDR3 coding sequence is TGTGCCTGGAGTTCGGGACAGGGGGCTTCAGCTTTCTTT. Combining the CDR3 with reference TRBV30 and TRBJ1-1 gives the whole variable domain SQTIHQWPATLVQPVGSPLSLECTVEGTSNPNLYWYRQAAGRGLQLLFYSVGIGQISSEVPQNLSASRPQDRQFILSSKKLLLSDSGFYLCAWSSGQGASAFFGQGTRLTVV.

The chain links TRBV18 to TRBJ2-3, with 12 bases that match TRBD1. After removal of 6 bases from V and 4 bases from J, the junction contained 5 bases not matched to a gene. Germline V CDR1 and CDR2: KGHSH, LQKENI. This CDR3 has 15 residues. CDR3 loop: CASSQGQGAADTQYF. The CDR3 coding sequence is TGTGCCAGCTCCCAGGGACAGGGGGCAGCAGATACGCAGTATTTT.

The chain couples TRBV5-4 to TRBJ1-5; 10 nucleotides match TRBD1. This CDR3 is 14 amino acids long. The V gene end was trimmed by 3 bases and the J gene end by 6 bases; junction bases not matched to a gene: 3. Looked up from germline, CDR1 is SGHNT and CDR2 is YYREEE (reference sequence). CDR3: CASSYGQGGQPQHF. The CDR3 region has the DNA TGTGCCAGCAGCTACGGACAGGGGGGTCAGCCCCAGCATTTT.

This CDR3 is CAIRGQGAGNQPQHF. In nucleotides, the CDR3 is TGTGCCATCAGGGGACAGGGGGCAGGGAATCAGCCCCAGCATTTT. This sequence joins TRBV10-3 and TRBJ1-5, with 12 nucleotides matching TRBD1. The ends lost 6 bases at V and 4 bases at J; junction bases unmatched: 4. This CDR3 comprises 15 residues. The germline CDR1 and CDR2 sequences are ENHRY and SYGVKD.

This sequence joins TRBV29-1 and TRBJ2-1; the match to TRBD2 covers 10 bases. The CDR3 has 12 amino acids. Unmatched junction bases numbered 6, after V lost 4 bases and J lost 12 bases. Germline lookup yields CDR1 SQVTM and CDR2 ANQGSEA. The CDR3 DNA reads TGCAGCGTTGCTAGCGGGGGCGGGCGGCAGTTCTTC. As protein: CSVASGGGRQFF.

This chain joins TRBV2 and TRBJ1-5; D remains unclear. The V end lost 1 base, the J end lost 3 bases, and 4 bases lay between the germline ends. The CDR3 runs to 13 residues. Germline assignment: CDR1 SNHLY and CDR2 FYNNEI. CDR3 nucleotide sequence: TGTGCCAGCAGTGAAGGTATCAATCAGCCCCAGCATTTT. Amino acids: CASSEGINQPQHF. The full variable domain, completed using reference TRBV2 and TRBJ1-5, is EPEVTQTPSHQVTQMGQEVILRCVPISNHLYFYWYRQILGQKVEFLVSFYNNEISEKSEIFDDQFSVERPDGSNFTLKIRSTKLEDSAMYFCASSEGINQPQHFGDGTRLSIL.